This T cell receptor beta chain was sequenced in a study of T cells after yellow fever vaccination. Looking at the study overall: Researchers used SMART-Seq v4 Ultra Low Input to prepare fractions that had low cell numbers. Study results and limitations: The study found a weaker secondary response that peaked faster, day 5 versus 15.

Per germline, CDR1 SGDLS and CDR2 YYNGEE. This CDR3 contains 17 residues. V lost 0 bases to trimming and J lost 0 bases, with 12 bases between them. The table lists this clonotype with a few counts. Its antigen is not identified. TCRdb ran MiXCR on the 5' RACE reads and lists one entry per CDR3 protein. The sample lists hundreds of thousands of distinct CDR3 sequences, 8.7% occurring once. This material consisted of PBMCs, taken on the day of the first yellow fever vaccination. The receptor's source is a young man who received the YFV17D yellow fever vaccine. The rearrangement uses TRBV9 and TRBJ1-4, with a possible D match to TRBD1 (5 bases). The CDR3 coding sequence is TGTGCCAGCAGCGTAGGGGCCGGGGCAGCAACTAATGAAAAACTGTTTTTT. The encoded protein is CASSVGAGAATNEKLFF.